A selection of T cell receptor beta chains follows, all from one sample in a study of Graves' ophthalmopathy and Graves' hyperthyroidism. TCRdb re-derived calls from the multiplex PCR reads in MiXCR, one entry per CDR3 protein. The sample carries about 400,000 distinct CDR3 sequences, 15% to 20% recorded once. The material sequenced was peripheral blood. The receptors here all came from a woman between 18 and 29 years old with Graves' ophthalmopathy. The CDR3 runs from the conserved cysteine through the conserved F or W. Each record gives: V gene, J gene, D gene, clone size, CDR3 protein, CDR3 DNA. The D gene is left open where the match is weak. Clone size is given for some rows only: seen once, a few or many times, or a class if the clone is expanded.

TRBV9	TRBJ2-7	.	many	CASSVAVYSAEQYF	TGTGCCAGCAGCGTCGCTGTTTACTCTGCCGAGCAGTACTTC
TRBV6-2/TRBV6-3	TRBJ1-6	TRBD1	many	CASSYLGQGTSPLHF	TGTGCCAGCAGTTACTTGGGACAGGGGACGTCACCCCTCCACTTT
TRBV9	TRBJ2-2	TRBD2	.	CASTGGLAVTGELFF	TGTGCCAGCACGGGGGGGCTAGCGGTCACCGGGGAGCTGTTTTTT
TRBV5-1	TRBJ2-7	TRBD1	many	CASSPGQEVLEQYF	TGCGCCAGCAGCCCGGGACAGGAGGTACTCGAGCAGTACTTC
TRBV27	TRBJ1-2	.	few	CASRGPAGTYGYTF	TGTGCCAGCCGCGGGCCAGCGGGCACCTATGGCTACACCTTC
TRBV24-1	TRBJ1-5	.	many	CATSGPISNQPQHF	TGTGCCACCAGTGGCCCGATTAGCAATCAGCCCCAGCATTTT
TRBV7-6	TRBJ1-1	.	many	CANGPIGGEAFF	TGTGCCAATGGCCCGATTGGGGGGGAAGCTTTCTTT
TRBV7-2	TRBJ2-7	.	many	CASSLVQGDEQYF	TGTGCCAGCAGCTTAGTTCAGGGCGACGAGCAGTACTTC
TRBV6-5	TRBJ1-2	.	many	CASSYGLYSGGYTF	TGTGCCAGCAGTTACGGACTGTACTCTGGTGGCTACACCTTC
TRBV7-2	TRBJ2-7	.	many	CASSLWGPAYEQYF	TGTGCCAGCAGCTTATGGGGCCCTGCCTACGAGCAGTACTTC
TRBV5-1	TRBJ2-2	TRBD2	many	CASSPQRGTGELFF	TGCGCCAGCAGCCCCCAGCGGGGCACCGGGGAGCTGTTTTTT
TRBV6-2/TRBV6-3	TRBJ1-1	.	.	CASGPGTEAFF	TGTGCAAGCGGGCCCGGCACTGAAGCTTTCTTT
TRBV20-1	TRBJ1-5	.	.	CSASWDPRPEPQHF	TGCAGTGCTAGTTGGGACCCCCGACCCGAGCCCCAGCATTTT
TRBV12-3/TRBV12-4	TRBJ2-5	.	.	CASSFLAEGGETQYF	TGTGCCAGCAGTTTTCTAGCGGAAGGGGGGGAGACCCAGTACTTC
TRBV28	TRBJ1-1	.	many	CASSYRQVNTEAFF	TGTGCCAGCAGTTACCGACAGGTGAACACTGAAGCTTTCTTT
TRBV28	TRBJ2-5	TRBD2	many	CASSLWLSLAGGFQETQYF	TGTGCCAGCAGTTTATGGTTGAGTCTAGCGGGGGGCTTCCAAGAGACCCAGTACTTC
TRBV12-3/TRBV12-4	TRBJ2-7	.	.	CASGGQNTYEQYF	TGTGCCAGCGGCGGACAGAACACCTACGAGCAGTACTTC
TRBV5-5	TRBJ1-2	.	.	CASRRRTRGLYGYTF	TGTGCCAGCAGACGTCGTACAAGAGGACTCTACGGCTACACCTTC
TRBV6-2/TRBV6-3	TRBJ1-2	.	many	CASSYGPGYGYTF	TGTGCCAGCAGTTACGGGCCCGGCTATGGCTACACCTTC
TRBV11-2	TRBJ1-4	.	.	CASSPQTPMHNEKLFF	TGTGCCAGCAGCCCGCAAACCCCTATGCATAATGAAAAACTGTTTTTT
TRBV27	TRBJ2-7	.	many	CASGGADRAHEQYF	TGTGCCAGCGGGGGGGCGGACAGGGCCCACGAGCAGTACTTC
TRBV7-3	TRBJ1-1	TRBD1	many	CASSQGGATEAFF	TGTGCCAGCAGCCAAGGGGGCGCAACTGAAGCTTTCTTT
TRBV6-2/TRBV6-3	TRBJ1-2	.	.	CASRPGAHGYTF	TGTGCCAGCCGCCCGGGCGCCCATGGCTACACCTTC
TRBV6-2/TRBV6-3	TRBJ2-4	.	many	CANSHLRPRAKNIQYF	TGTGCCAACAGCCATCTTCGACCTAGAGCCAAAAACATTCAGTACTTC
TRBV13	TRBJ1-2	.	many	CASSRIEYGYTF	TGTGCCAGCAGCCGCATTGAGTATGGCTACACCTTC
TRBV7-8	TRBJ2-4	.	many	CASSLGVAENIQYF	TGTGCCAGCAGCTTAGGCGTAGCGGAAAACATTCAGTACTTC
TRBV6-5	TRBJ1-1	TRBD1	.	CASSSQGGGLTEAFF	TGTGCCAGCAGTTCACAGGGGGGAGGACTAACTGAAGCTTTCTTT
TRBV28	TRBJ1-1	.	many	CASSLPGRYRMNTEAFF	TGTGCCAGCAGTTTACCGGGCCGGTACCGTATGAACACTGAAGCTTTCTTT
TRBV6-1	TRBJ2-3	TRBD1	few	CASTPPGQGFTDTQYF	TGTGCCAGCACCCCCCCGGGACAGGGGTTCACAGATACGCAGTATTTT
TRBV11-2	TRBJ2-2	.	many	CASFGQENTGELFF	TGTGCCAGCTTTGGGCAGGAGAACACCGGGGAGCTGTTTTTT
TRBV5-1	TRBJ2-7	.	medium-sized	CASSLGYEQYF	TGTGCCAGCAGCTTAGGGTACGAGCAGTACTTC
TRBV19	TRBJ1-2	.	.	CASNGKNYGYTF	TGTGCCAGTAACGGGAAGAACTATGGCTACACCTTC
TRBV9	TRBJ2-7	.	.	CASSVAWGELYEQYF	TGTGCCAGCAGCGTAGCTTGGGGAGAACTCTACGAGCAGTACTTC
TRBV27	TRBJ1-5	.	many	CASSWEGNQPQHF	TGTGCCAGCAGTTGGGAGGGTAATCAGCCCCAGCATTTT
TRBV6-2/TRBV6-3	TRBJ1-1	TRBD1	many	CASCGQGMNTEAFF	TGTGCCAGCTGCGGACAGGGAATGAACACTGAAGCTTTCTTT
TRBV16	TRBJ1-2	.	.	CASSQGPRNTSTNYGYTF	TGTGCCAGCAGCCAAGGGCCCCGCAACACCTCCACTAACTATGGCTACACCTTC
TRBV7-2	TRBJ2-7	.	many	CASSLGSWGGNEQYF	TGTGCCAGCAGCTTAGGGAGCTGGGGGGGCAACGAGCAGTACTTC
TRBV5-1	TRBJ2-7	.	.	CASGHEGTLYEQYF	TGCGCCAGCGGACATGAGGGGACGTTGTACGAGCAGTACTTC
TRBV6-1	TRBJ2-6	.	once	CASSDYGANVLTF	TGTGCCAGCAGTGATTATGGGGCCAACGTCCTGACTTTC
TRBV2	TRBJ1-5	TRBD1	many	CASRAGQGVRPQHF	TGTGCCAGCAGGGCCGGACAGGGAGTGAGGCCCCAGCATTTT
TRBV6-5	TRBJ2-2	TRBD1	many	CASKTGETGELFF	TGTGCCAGCAAGACAGGGGAGACCGGGGAGCTGTTTTTT
TRBV25-1	TRBJ1-2	.	many	CASQAQGGGNYGYTF	TGTGCCAGCCAAGCCCAAGGGGGGGGAAACTATGGCTACACCTTC
TRBV6-2/TRBV6-3	TRBJ2-5	.	many	CASSYVSPQETQYF	TGTGCCAGCAGTTACGTGAGTCCTCAAGAGACCCAGTACTTC
TRBV6-5	TRBJ2-7	TRBD2	.	CASSYSSGRIYEQYF	TGTGCCAGCAGTTACTCCAGCGGGAGGATTTACGAGCAGTACTTC
TRBV27	TRBJ1-4	.	many	CASSLLGMGEKLFF	TGTGCCAGCAGTTTACTGGGGATGGGAGAAAAACTGTTTTTT
TRBV6-5	TRBJ1-1	.	many	CASSYGQGNTEALF	TGTGCCAGCAGTTACGGGCAGGGGAACACTGAAGCTCTCTTT